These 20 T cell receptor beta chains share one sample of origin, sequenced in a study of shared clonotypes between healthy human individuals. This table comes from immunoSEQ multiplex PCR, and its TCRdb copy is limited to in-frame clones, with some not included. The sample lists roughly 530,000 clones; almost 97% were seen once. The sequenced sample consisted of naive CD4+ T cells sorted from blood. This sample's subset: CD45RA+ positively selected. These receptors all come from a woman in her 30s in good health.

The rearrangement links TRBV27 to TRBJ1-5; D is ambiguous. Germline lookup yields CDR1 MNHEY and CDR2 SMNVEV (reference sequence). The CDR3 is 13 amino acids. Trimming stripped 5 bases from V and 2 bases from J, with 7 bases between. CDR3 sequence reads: CASSHNGNQPQHF. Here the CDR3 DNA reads TGTGCCAGCAGTCACAATGGCAATCAGCCCCAGCATTTT.

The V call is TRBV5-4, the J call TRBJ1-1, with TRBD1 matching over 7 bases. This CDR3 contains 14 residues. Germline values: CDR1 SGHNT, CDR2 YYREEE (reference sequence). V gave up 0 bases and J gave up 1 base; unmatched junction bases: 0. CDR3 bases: TGTGCCAGCAGCTTGGACAGGGGGAACACTGAAGCTTTCTTT. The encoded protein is CASSLDRGNTEAFF.

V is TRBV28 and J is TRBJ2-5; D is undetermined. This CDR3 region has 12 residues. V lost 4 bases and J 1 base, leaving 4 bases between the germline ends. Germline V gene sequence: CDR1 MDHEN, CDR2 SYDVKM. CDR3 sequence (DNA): TGTGCCAGCAGTTCTAGCCAAGAGACCCAGTACTTC. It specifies CASSSSQETQYF.

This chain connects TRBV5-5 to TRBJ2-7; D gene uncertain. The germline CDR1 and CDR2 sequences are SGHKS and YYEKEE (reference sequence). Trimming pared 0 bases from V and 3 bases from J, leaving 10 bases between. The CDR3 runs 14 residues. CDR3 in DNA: TGTGCCAGCAGCTTGGGGCAAAAAGGCTACGAGCAGTACTTC. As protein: CASSLGQKGYEQYF.

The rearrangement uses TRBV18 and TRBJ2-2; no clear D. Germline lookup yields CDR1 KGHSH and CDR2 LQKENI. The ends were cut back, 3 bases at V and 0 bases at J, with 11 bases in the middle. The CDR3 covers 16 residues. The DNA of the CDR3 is TGTGCCAGCTCACCTACCACCATAGCGAACACCGGGGAGCTGTTTTTT. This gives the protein CASSPTTIANTGELFF.

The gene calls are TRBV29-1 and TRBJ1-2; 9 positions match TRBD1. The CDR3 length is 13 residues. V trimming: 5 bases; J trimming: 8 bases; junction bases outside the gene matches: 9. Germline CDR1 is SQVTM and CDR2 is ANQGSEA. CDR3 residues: CSVPGTGFLGYTF. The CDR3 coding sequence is TGCAGCGTTCCCGGGACAGGGTTTTTGGGCTACACCTTC.

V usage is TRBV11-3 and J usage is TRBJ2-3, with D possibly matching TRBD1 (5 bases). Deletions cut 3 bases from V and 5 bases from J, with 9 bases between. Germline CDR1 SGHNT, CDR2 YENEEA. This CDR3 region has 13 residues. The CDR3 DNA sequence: TGTGCCAGCAGCTTCCTCCAGGGAGATACGCAGTATTTT. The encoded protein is CASSFLQGDTQYF.

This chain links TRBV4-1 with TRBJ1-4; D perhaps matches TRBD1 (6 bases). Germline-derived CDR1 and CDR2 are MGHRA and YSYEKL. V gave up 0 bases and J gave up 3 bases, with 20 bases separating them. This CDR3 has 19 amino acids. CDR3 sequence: CASSQDGGRIRRANEKLFF. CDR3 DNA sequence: TGCGCCAGCAGCCAAGATGGGGGGCGCATTCGCAGGGCTAATGAAAAACTGTTTTTT.

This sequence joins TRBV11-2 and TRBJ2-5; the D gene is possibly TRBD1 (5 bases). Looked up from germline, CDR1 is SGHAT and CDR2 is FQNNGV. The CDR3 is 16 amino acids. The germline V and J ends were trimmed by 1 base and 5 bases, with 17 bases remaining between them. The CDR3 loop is CASSLVTWQGRETQYF. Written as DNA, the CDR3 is TGTGCCAGCAGCTTAGTAACGTGGCAGGGCAGGGAGACCCAGTACTTC.

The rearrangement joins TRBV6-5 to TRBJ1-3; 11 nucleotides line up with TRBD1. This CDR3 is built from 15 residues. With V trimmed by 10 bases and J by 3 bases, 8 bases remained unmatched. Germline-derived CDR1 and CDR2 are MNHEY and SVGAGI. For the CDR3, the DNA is TGTGCCACAACAAGGGACAGGGGGTATGGAAACACCATATATTTT. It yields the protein CATTRDRGYGNTIYF.

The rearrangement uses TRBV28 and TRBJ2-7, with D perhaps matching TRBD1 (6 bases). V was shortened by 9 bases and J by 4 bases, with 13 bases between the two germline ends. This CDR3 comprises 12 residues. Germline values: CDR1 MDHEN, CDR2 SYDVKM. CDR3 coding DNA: TGTGCCAGTACAAGGGGGAAGTACGAGCAGTACTTC. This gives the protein CASTRGKYEQYF.

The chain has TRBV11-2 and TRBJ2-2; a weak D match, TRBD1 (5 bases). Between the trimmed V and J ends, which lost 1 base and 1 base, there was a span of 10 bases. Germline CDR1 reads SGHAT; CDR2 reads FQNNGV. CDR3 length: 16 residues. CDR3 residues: CASSLGIQGNTGELFF. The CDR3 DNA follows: TGTGCCAGCAGCTTAGGAATTCAGGGGAACACCGGGGAGCTGTTTTTT.

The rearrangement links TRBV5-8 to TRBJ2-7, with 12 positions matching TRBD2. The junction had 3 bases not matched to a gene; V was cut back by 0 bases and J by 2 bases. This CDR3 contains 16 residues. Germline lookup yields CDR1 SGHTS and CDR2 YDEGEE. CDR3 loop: CASSLGTSGNAYEQYF. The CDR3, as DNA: TGTGCCAGCAGCTTGGGGACTAGCGGGAATGCCTACGAGCAGTACTTC.

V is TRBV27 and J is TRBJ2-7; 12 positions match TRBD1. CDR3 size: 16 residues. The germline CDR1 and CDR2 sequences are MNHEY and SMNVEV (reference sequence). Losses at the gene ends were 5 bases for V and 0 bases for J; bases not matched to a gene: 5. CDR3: CASSPMGQGASYEQYF. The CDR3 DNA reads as TGTGCCAGCAGTCCGATGGGACAGGGGGCCTCCTACGAGCAGTACTTC.

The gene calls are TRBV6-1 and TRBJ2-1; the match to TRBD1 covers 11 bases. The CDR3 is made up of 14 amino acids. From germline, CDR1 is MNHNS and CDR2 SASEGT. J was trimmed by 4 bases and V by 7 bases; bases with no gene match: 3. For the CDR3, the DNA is TGTGCCAGCACCGGACAGGGGGCTTACAATGAGCAGTTCTTC. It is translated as CASTGQGAYNEQFF.

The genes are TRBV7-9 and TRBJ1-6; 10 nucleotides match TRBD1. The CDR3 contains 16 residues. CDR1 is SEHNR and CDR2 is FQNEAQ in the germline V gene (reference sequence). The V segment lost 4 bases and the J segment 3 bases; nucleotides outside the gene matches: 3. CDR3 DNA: TGTGCCAGCAGCTCGGGACAGGGGTTCTATAATTCACCCCTCCACTTT. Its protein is CASSSGQGFYNSPLHF.

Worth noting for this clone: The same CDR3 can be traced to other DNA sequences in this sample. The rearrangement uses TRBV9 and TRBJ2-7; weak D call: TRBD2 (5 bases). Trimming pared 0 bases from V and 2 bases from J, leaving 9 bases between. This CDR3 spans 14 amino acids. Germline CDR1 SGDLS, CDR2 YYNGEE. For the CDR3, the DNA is TGTGCCAGCAGCGTAGCGGGGAGCACCTACGAGCAGTACTTC. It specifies CASSVAGSTYEQYF.

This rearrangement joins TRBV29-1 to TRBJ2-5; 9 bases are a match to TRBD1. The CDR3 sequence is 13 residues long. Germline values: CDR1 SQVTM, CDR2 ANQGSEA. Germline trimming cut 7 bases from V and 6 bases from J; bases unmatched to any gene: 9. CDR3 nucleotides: TGCAGCGCTACTAAGACAGGGGGGCAGACCCAGTACTTC. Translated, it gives CSATKTGGQTQYF.

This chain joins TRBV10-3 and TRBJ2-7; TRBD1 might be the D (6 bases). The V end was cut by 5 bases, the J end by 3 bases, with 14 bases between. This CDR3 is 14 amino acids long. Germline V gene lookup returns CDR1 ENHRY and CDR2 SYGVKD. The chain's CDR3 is CAISSRQGNYEQYF. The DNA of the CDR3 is TGTGCCATCAGTAGCCGGCAGGGGAACTACGAGCAGTACTTC.

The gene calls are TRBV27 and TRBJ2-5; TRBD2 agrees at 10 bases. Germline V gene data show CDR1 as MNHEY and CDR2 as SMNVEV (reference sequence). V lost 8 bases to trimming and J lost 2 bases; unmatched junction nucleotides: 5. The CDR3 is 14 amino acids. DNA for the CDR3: TGTGCCAGCGGACTAGCGGAGCTACAAGAGACCCAGTACTTC. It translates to CASGLAELQETQYF.